This T cell receptor gamma chain was captured by sequencing in a study of gamma-delta T cells after stem cell transplantation. The length of the CDR3 is 14 residues. CDR1 EGSTGY and CDR2 YDSYTSSV come from the germline V gene. On this clone: Compared with germline, one end of the junction differs, possibly owing to a read error.

TCRdb redid clone calling on the RT-PCR reads using CATT. The sample holds a few thousand gamma-chain clones; roughly 5.3% are singletons and the top ten take about 20%. Material for sequencing was gamma-delta T cells. The receptor was isolated from a human donor. It is not recorded whose cells these are; they may come from a transplant donor. The J gene is TRGJ1 or TRGJ2, the V gene TRGV4. The DNA for the CDR3 is TGTGCCGCCTGGCCTAAATCGAATTATTATAAGAAACTCTTT. It encodes CAAWPKSNYYKKLF.